This T cell receptor beta chain came from a study of cytomegalovirus exposure and HLA in healthy donors. Study information: About 80 million unique TCRs, all from HLA-typed donors, were included in an early release of the data. General study results and limits: Among CMV-associated TCR beta chains, most appeared HLA-restricted in a later analysis. In an earlier analysis, in about 530 donors, most V segments appeared productive either ~87% or ~30% of the time.

The CDR3 totals 13 residues. V lost 5 bases to trimming and J lost 4 bases, with 11 bases between them. Germline lookup yields CDR1 MNHEY and CDR2 SVGAGI. Nominally healthy donors were sampled, though unrecorded immune exposures were likely. A multiplex PCR was run with 60 Vbeta primers and 13 Jbeta primers. This table comes from immunoSEQ multiplex PCR, and its TCRdb copy is limited to in-frame clones, with some not included. Seen in this sample are approximately 190,000 clones; the ten most common clones hold less than 0.85%. Of note for this clone: Its specificity is unknown.

The source of this sequence is a boy under 18 in good health and CMV-seronegative. This chain links TRBV6-5 with TRBJ1-2, with D unclear. The sample consisted of PBMCs. The CDR3 coding sequence is TGTGCCAGCAGTATAACAGAGACCTATGGCTACACCTTC. This encodes CASSITETYGYTF.